This TCR beta chain was retrieved from a study of T cell responses to AZD1222 COVID-19 vaccine. Study-wide background: Both about-4-week and about-12-week second-dose recipients were combined.

Study conclusions and caveats: Scientists sampled the repertoires only once the peak T cell response had passed.

The repertoire was sequenced with immunoSEQ multiplex PCR; TCRdb's copy has only in-frame clones and lacks some. The table has some 100,000 clones, approximately 87% seen once. Turning to this clone: The antigen is not known.

This material consisted of peripheral blood, taken on day 0 of AZD1222 vaccination. This receptor was obtained from an adult in good health.

The CDR3 loop reads CASSVGKDRVWTSQPQHF. DNA of the CDR3: TGTGCCAGCAGCGTAGGAAAGGACAGGGTATGGACAAGCCAGCCCCAGCATTTT. The V gene is TRBV9, the J gene TRBJ1-5; 8 positions match TRBD1. V trimming: 0 bases; J trimming: 7 bases; junction bases outside the gene matches: 15. Germline V gives CDR1 SGDLS, CDR2 YYNGEE. CDR3 length: 18 residues. Full variable domain (missing parts from reference TRBV9 and TRBJ1-5): DSGVTQTPKHLITATGQRVTLRCSPRSGDLSVYWYQQSLDQGLQFLIQYYNGEERAKGNILERFSAQQFPDLHSELNLSSLELGDSALYFCASSVGKDRVWTSQPQHFGDGTRLSIL.